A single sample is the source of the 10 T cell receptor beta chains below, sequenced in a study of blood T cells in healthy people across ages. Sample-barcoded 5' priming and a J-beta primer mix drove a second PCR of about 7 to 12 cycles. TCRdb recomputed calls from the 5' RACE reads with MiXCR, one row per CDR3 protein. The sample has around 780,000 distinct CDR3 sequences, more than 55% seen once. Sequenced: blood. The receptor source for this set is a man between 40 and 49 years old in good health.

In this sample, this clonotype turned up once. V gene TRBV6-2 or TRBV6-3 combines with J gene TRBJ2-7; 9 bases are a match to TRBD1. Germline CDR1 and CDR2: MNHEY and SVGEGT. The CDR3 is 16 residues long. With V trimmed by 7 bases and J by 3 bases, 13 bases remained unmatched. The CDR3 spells CASTNPGTGNGYEQYF. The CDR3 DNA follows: TGTGCCAGCACCAATCCCGGGACAGGGAACGGCTACGAGCAGTACTTC.

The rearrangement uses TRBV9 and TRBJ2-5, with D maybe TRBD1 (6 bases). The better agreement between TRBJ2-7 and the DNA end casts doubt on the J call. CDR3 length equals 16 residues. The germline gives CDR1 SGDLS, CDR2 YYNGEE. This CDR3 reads CASSERVGTPTDEQYF. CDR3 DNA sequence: TGTGCCAGCAGCGAGAGGGTGGGGACACCTACGGACGAGCAGTACTTC.

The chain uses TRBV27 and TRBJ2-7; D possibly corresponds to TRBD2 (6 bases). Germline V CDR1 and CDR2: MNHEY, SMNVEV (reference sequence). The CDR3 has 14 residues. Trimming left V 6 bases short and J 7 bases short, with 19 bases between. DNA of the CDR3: TGTGCCAGCAGGGACGGGACTGTTGATCAGGAGCAGTACTTC. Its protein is CASRDGTVDQEQYF.

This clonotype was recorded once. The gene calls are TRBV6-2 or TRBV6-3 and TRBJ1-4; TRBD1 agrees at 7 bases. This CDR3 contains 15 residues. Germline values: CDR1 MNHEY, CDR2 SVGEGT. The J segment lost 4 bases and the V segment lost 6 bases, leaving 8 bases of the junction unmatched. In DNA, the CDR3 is TGTGCCAGCAGGCCGCCGGGACAGATTAATGAAAAACTGTTTTTT. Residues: CASRPPGQINEKLFF.

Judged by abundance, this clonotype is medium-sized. This chain's CDR3 is CASSRGGQGLDEQFF. As DNA, the CDR3 is TGTGCTAGCTCTCGGGGGGGACAGGGGTTGGATGAGCAGTTCTTC. The chain carries TRBV7-7 and TRBJ2-1; 10 bases match TRBD1. The germline CDR1 and CDR2 sequences are SSHAT and FNYEAQ (reference sequence). The CDR3 is 15 amino acids.

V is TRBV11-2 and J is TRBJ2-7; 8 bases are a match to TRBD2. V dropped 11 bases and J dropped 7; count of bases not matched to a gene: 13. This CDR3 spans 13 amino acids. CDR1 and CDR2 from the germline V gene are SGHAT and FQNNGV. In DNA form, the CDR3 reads TGTGCCTCGGCTAGCGGGTACAACAATGAGCAGTACTTC. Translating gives CASASGYNNEQYF. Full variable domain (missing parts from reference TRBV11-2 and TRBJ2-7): EAGVAQSPRYKIIEKRQSVAFWCNPISGHATLYWYQQILGQGPKLLIQFQNNGVVDDSQLPKDRFSAERLKGVDSTLKIQPAKLEDSAVYLCASASGYNNEQYFGPGTRLTVT.

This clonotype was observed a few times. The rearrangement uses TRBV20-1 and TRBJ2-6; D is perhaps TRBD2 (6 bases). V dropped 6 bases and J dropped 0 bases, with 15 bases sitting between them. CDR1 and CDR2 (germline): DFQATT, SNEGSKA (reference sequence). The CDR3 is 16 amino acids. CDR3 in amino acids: CSARDPGPSGANVLTF. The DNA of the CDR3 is TGCAGTGCGCGGGACCCGGGGCCCTCTGGGGCCAACGTCCTGACTTTC.

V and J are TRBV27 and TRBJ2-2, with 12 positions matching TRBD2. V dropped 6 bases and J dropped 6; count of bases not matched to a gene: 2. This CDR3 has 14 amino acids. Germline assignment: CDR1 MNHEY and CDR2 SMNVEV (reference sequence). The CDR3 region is CASRTSGSPGELFF. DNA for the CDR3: TGTGCCAGCAGGACTAGCGGGAGTCCCGGGGAGCTGTTTTTT.

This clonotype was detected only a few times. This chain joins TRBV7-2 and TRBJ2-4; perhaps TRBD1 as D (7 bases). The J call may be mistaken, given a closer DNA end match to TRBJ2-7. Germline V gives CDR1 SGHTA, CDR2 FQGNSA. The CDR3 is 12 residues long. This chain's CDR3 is CASGRGAYEQYF. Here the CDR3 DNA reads TGTGCCAGCGGCAGGGGGGCATACGAGCAGTACTTC.

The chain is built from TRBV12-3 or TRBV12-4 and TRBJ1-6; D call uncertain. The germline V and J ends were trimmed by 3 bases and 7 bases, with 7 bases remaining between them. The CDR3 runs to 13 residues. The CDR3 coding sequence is TGTGCCAGCAGTTTCCGGCAGAATTCACCCCTCCACTTT. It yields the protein CASSFRQNSPLHF.